The source of this T cell receptor beta chain is a study of neoadjuvant nivolumab and ipilimumab in lung cancer. General observations from the study: Higher pretherapy blood TCR richness went with higher resected-tumor richness. TCR receptors were sequenced in few samples. Only two of four nivolumab-treated tumors gained richness and clonality by surgery. Compared with tumor-adjacent uninvolved lung, resected tumors showed greater richness and clonality.

The J segment lost 7 bases and the V segment lost 4 bases, leaving 2 bases of the junction unmatched. The CDR3 runs 15 residues. CDR1 SGHDT and CDR2 YYEEEE come from the germline V gene. A note on this clone: Antigen specificity is unknown.

Libraries were prepared by immunoSEQ multiplex PCR; TCRdb keeps only in-frame clonotypes and omits some of them. This repertoire shows approximately 3,000 clones, approximately 88% found once; its top ten account for about 0.9%. This chain links TRBV5-6 with TRBJ2-1, with TRBD2 identical over 16 bases. This receptor was identified in an adult with non-small cell lung cancer. Material: tumor tissue, obtained after neoadjuvant nivolumab, alone or with ipilimumab, at or shortly before surgery. The CDR3 coding sequence is TGTGCCAGCAGCGGGACTAGCGGGAGGGAGAATGAGCAGTTCTTC. It encodes CASSGTSGRENEQFF.